This TCR beta chain was identified during a study of blood T cell repertoires in COVID-19. In the study overall: Whether acute or convalescent, the COVID-19 samples came from the United States, Italy and Spain.

The method was immunoSEQ multiplex PCR; TCRdb's version includes in-frame clones alone and lacks a portion of them. The table includes over 150,000 clones, around 82% detected once. In germline, CDR1 is MDHEN, CDR2 SYDVKM. V shed 7 bases and J 5 bases; nucleotides not matched to a gene: 7. This CDR3 region has 14 residues. This receptor was obtained from a woman at least 80 years old with acute or convalescent COVID-19. Source material: peripheral blood. The rearrangement joins TRBV28 to TRBJ1-5; TRBD1 matches at 8 bases. CDR3 nucleotides: TGTGCCAGCACCCTAGGACAGGGCGATCAGCCCCAGCATTTT. Residues: CASTLGQGDQPQHF. Variable domain in full (rest from reference TRBV28 and TRBJ1-5): DVKVTQSSRYLVKRTGEKVFLECVQDMDHENMFWYRQDPGLGLRLIYFSYDVKMKEKGDIPEGYSVSREKKERFSLILESASTNQTSMYLCASTLGQGDQPQHFGDGTRLSIL.